These T cell receptor beta chains were read from a single sample in a study of blood T cell repertoires in COVID-19. The assay was immunoSEQ multiplex PCR, and TCRdb's table has in-frame clones only and misses some. The sample has around 300,000 clones, 90% seen once. The specimen was PBMCs or T cells enriched from blood (not recorded which). Source of these receptors: a woman aged 18-35 years with acute COVID-19. Both conserved end residues are part of each CDR3. Each record gives: clone size, J gene, V gene, CDR3 protein. Clone sizes are given selectively: once, few, many, or a class where the clone is expanded.

size: once
J: TRBJ1-2
V: TRBV29-1
CDR3: CSVVYRDSANYGYTF

size: -
J: TRBJ2-3
V: TRBV5-1
CDR3: CASSTGLAGVSDTQYF

size: -
J: TRBJ2-7
V: TRBV7-9
CDR3: CASSFNYEQYF

size: -
J: TRBJ1-1
V: TRBV18
CDR3: CASSPLISGSNTEAFF

size: -
J: TRBJ2-5
V: TRBV29-1
CDR3: CSAGLAGLRETQYF

size: -
J: TRBJ1-2
V: TRBV19
CDR3: CASNYGNYGYTF

size: -
J: TRBJ1-4
V: TRBV27
CDR3: CASSLIQGSEKLFF

size: -
J: TRBJ2-1
V: TRBV19
CDR3: CASSIGRASYNEQFF

size: once
J: TRBJ2-1
V: TRBV11-3
CDR3: CASSSPGQGAYEQFF

size: -
J: TRBJ2-7
V: TRBV7-9
CDR3: CASSSGTGLFEQYF

size: few
J: TRBJ1-5
V: TRBV12-3/TRBV12-4
CDR3: CASRRGINQPQHF

size: -
J: TRBJ2-1
V: TRBV4-1
CDR3: CASSQPAGSYNEQFF

size: once
J: TRBJ2-2
V: TRBV15
CDR3: CATSRARASGGSGELFF

size: -
J: TRBJ2-3
V: TRBV4-2
CDR3: CASSQEGAAGYSTDTQYF

size: -
J: TRBJ2-1
V: TRBV7-2
CDR3: CASSGGLAGIYNEQFF

size: -
J: TRBJ1-2
V: TRBV7-9
CDR3: CASSLARGYGYTF

size: -
J: TRBJ1-6
V: TRBV7-8
CDR3: CASQTGTNSPLHF

size: -
J: TRBJ2-3
V: TRBV2
CDR3: CASKGQGASTDTQYF

size: once
J: TRBJ1-1
V: TRBV28
CDR3: CASSKAQGGTEAFF

size: once
J: TRBJ1-1
V: TRBV19
CDR3: CASSISDSANTEAFF

size: once
J: TRBJ2-1
V: TRBV5-1
CDR3: CASSPPLVAGNNEQFF

size: -
J: TRBJ2-7
V: TRBV11-2
CDR3: CASSPALGTYREQYF

size: -
J: TRBJ1-5
V: TRBV9
CDR3: CASSPGGSNQPQHF

size: -
J: TRBJ2-5
V: TRBV29-1
CDR3: CSVVPPGQGRETQYF

size: -
J: TRBJ1-6
V: TRBV6-6
CDR3: CASSSQTQGARSPLHF

size: -
J: TRBJ1-5
V: TRBV4-2
CDR3: CASSQTGGRNQPQHF

size: -
J: TRBJ2-7
V: TRBV27
CDR3: CASTVGQGPYEQYF

size: few
J: TRBJ2-5
V: TRBV27
CDR3: CASARGLAGVQTQYF

size: -
J: TRBJ2-5
V: TRBV19
CDR3: CASSPATGGAGETQYF

size: -
J: TRBJ2-7
V: TRBV18
CDR3: CASSPGLAAYEQYF

size: once
J: TRBJ2-3
V: TRBV7-6
CDR3: CASSSGLAAPTDTQYF

size: once
J: TRBJ2-2
V: TRBV15
CDR3: CATSSDHTSTGELFF

size: -
J: TRBJ1-4
V: TRBV4-3
CDR3: CASSHGGSPQEKLFF

size: -
J: TRBJ2-7
V: TRBV6-2/TRBV6-3
CDR3: CASSRPQDGLYEQYF

size: -
J: TRBJ1-2
V: TRBV28
CDR3: CASGAHSGGSYGYTF

size: -
J: TRBJ2-7
V: TRBV10-3
CDR3: CAISEGLAGNEQYF

size: -
J: TRBJ1-6
V: TRBV19
CDR3: CASSPGTGTGMALHF

size: -
J: TRBJ2-5
V: TRBV5-8
CDR3: CASSLGGTVQETQYF

size: -
J: TRBJ2-7
V: TRBV29-1
CDR3: CSVGGTSGNTYEQYF

size: -
J: TRBJ1-6
V: TRBV28
CDR3: CASRSPGNSPLHF

size: few
J: TRBJ2-1
V: TRBV7-2
CDR3: CASSLTPGTGGSEQFF

size: -
J: TRBJ2-3
V: TRBV29-1
CDR3: CSAGTKFTDTQYF

size: -
J: TRBJ2-2
V: TRBV25-1
CDR3: CASSEFLAGGPGTGELFF

size: -
J: TRBJ1-5
V: TRBV7-8
CDR3: CASSPASGQGNNQPQHF

size: -
J: TRBJ1-4
V: TRBV7-9
CDR3: CASSQTGDLEKLFF

size: once
J: TRBJ2-1
V: TRBV18
CDR3: CASSPPSPGYEQFF

size: -
J: TRBJ1-4
V: TRBV4-3
CDR3: CASSQDFAGKLFF

size: once
J: TRBJ2-7
V: TRBV3-1/TRBV3-2
CDR3: CASSQGHINSYEQYF

size: -
J: TRBJ2-2
V: TRBV9
CDR3: CASSVEWTKNTGELFF

size: -
J: TRBJ2-5
V: TRBV12-3/TRBV12-4
CDR3: CASSPAGKETQYF

size: -
J: TRBJ2-7
V: TRBV30
CDR3: CAWSGFGGAGEQYF

size: -
J: TRBJ1-1
V: TRBV27
CDR3: CASSPGGPNTEAFF

size: -
J: TRBJ2-1
V: TRBV9
CDR3: CASSVLPSGRVNNEQFF

size: once
J: TRBJ2-3
V: TRBV7-9
CDR3: CASSPGLAGEGGSTDTQYF

size: -
J: TRBJ2-5
V: TRBV6-5
CDR3: CASSPPGRETQYF

size: -
J: TRBJ2-3
V: TRBV7-9
CDR3: CASSPPLPSPSGGTDTQYF

size: -
J: TRBJ1-4
V: TRBV27
CDR3: CASSLNREYEKLFF

size: -
J: TRBJ1-1
V: TRBV19
CDR3: CATQRGTEAFF

size: once
J: TRBJ2-4
V: TRBV27
CDR3: CASSLGLTGVSNIQYF